The next 11 T cell receptor beta chains were all read from a single sample in a study of shared T cell receptors in the human thymus. The data were produced by immunoSEQ multiplex PCR, yet TCRdb's version contains in-frame clones alone and is incomplete. Found here are over 450,000 clones, around 78% of them singletons; the top ten hold 0.013%. The data were also submitted as part of a second study, on human thymus T cells.

Sequenced input: thymocytes. These receptors came from a boy less than two years old with a congenital heart defect.

This clone was counted only a few times. The chain employs TRBV15 and TRBJ2-1; D perhaps matches TRBD1 (6 bases). Germline assignment: CDR1 LNHNV and CDR2 YYDKDF (reference sequence). The CDR3 sequence is 14 residues long. Trimming removed 8 bases at V and 2 bases at J, with 13 bases between. CDR3 in DNA: TGTGCCACCTCCTACAGGGTCGCCTACAATGAGCAGTTCTTC. Translated, it gives CATSYRVAYNEQFF.

The rearrangement uses TRBV5-1 and TRBJ2-1; tentative D call: TRBD1 (6 bases). V dropped 4 bases and J dropped 3 bases, with 14 bases sitting between them. CDR3 size: 15 residues. CDR1 is SGHRS, CDR2 YFSETQ, per germline. The CDR3 DNA sequence: TGCGCCAGCAGCACCAACGGCAGGGGCTACAATGAGCAGTTCTTC. This gives the protein CASSTNGRGYNEQFF.

This clone appeared a few times. The chain combines TRBV18 with TRBJ1-3; no definite D call. This CDR3 comprises 14 residues. From germline, CDR1 is KGHSH and CDR2 LQKENI. Trimming pared 2 bases from V and 5 bases from J, leaving 10 bases between. The DNA for the CDR3 is TGTGCCAGCTCACCATGGTTTGCGAGAAACACCATATATTTT. Amino acids: CASSPWFARNTIYF.

This chain links TRBV19 with TRBJ2-2, with TRBD2 matching over 15 bases. This CDR3 has 16 amino acids. The V gene end was trimmed by 6 bases and the J gene end by 4 bases; junction bases not matched to a gene: 3. Germline loops: CDR1 LNHDA, CDR2 SQIVND (reference sequence). This CDR3 is CASRGLAGGLTGELFF. CDR3 nucleotide sequence: TGTGCCAGTAGGGGACTAGCGGGAGGACTCACCGGGGAGCTGTTTTTT. The variable domain in full, with the rest retrieved from reference TRBV19 and TRBJ2-2, is DGGITQSPKYLFRKEGQNVTLSCEQNLNHDAMYWYRQDPGQGLRLIYYSQIVNDFQKGDIAEGYSVSREKKESFPLTVTSAQKNPTAFYLCASRGLAGGLTGELFFGEGSRLTVL.

This clone was found a few times. This chain joins TRBV5-1 and TRBJ2-1; the D gene is possibly TRBD2 (5 bases). V lost 2 bases to trimming and J lost 12 bases, with 12 bases between them. Germline loops: CDR1 SGHRS, CDR2 YFSETQ. The CDR3 has 12 residues. The CDR3 region has the DNA TGCGCCAGCAGCTTAGCACTGGGGAGGCAGTTCTTC. It specifies CASSLALGRQFF.

The rearrangement joins TRBV28 to TRBJ2-3, with 10 bases matching TRBD1. CDR3 size: 18 residues. V lost 2 bases to trimming and J lost 3 bases; unmatched junction nucleotides: 11. Germline V gene data show CDR1 as MDHEN and CDR2 as SYDVKM. This CDR3 reads CASSLSLRGTGETDTQYF. The DNA for the CDR3 is TGTGCCAGCAGTTTAAGCCTAAGGGGGACAGGGGAAACAGATACGCAGTATTTT.

V is TRBV9 and J is TRBJ2-1; a weak D match, TRBD2 (6 bases). Germline CDR1 SGDLS, CDR2 YYNGEE. The CDR3 loop spans 15 amino acids. Trimming removed 0 bases from V and 4 bases from J, with 11 bases in between. CDR3 DNA sequence: TGTGCCAGCAGCGTAGAAGATAGCGGATACAATGAGCAGTTCTTC. It translates to CASSVEDSGYNEQFF.

V is TRBV27 and J is TRBJ1-5, with a weak D call TRBD1 (5 bases). CDR1 is MNHEY, CDR2 SMNVEV, per germline (reference sequence). This CDR3 has 14 residues. Trimming left V 4 bases short and J 3 bases short, with 10 bases between. The CDR3 sequence: CASSSGRANQPQHF. CDR3 nucleotide sequence: TGTGCCAGCAGTTCAGGGAGGGCCAATCAGCCCCAGCATTTT.

The CDR3 region is CATSGTRGHGEKLFF. CDR3 coding DNA: TGTGCCACCAGCGGAACCAGGGGGCATGGTGAAAAACTGTTTTTT. The chain links TRBV15 to TRBJ1-4, with 8 bases that match TRBD1. CDR3 length equals 15 residues. Trimming removed 5 bases from V and 7 bases from J; junction bases left unmatched: 9. Germline CDR1 LNHNV, CDR2 YYDKDF (reference sequence).

The rearrangement links TRBV7-9 to TRBJ1-1, with D uncertain. Germline loops: CDR1 SEHNR, CDR2 FQNEAQ (reference sequence). The CDR3 has 12 amino acids. V gave up 5 bases and J gave up 7 bases, with 11 bases separating them. CDR3 region: CASSPRRGEAFF. CDR3 DNA sequence: TGTGCCAGCAGCCCTAGACGAGGTGAAGCTTTCTTT.

This clone showed up just a few times. The chain employs TRBV4-3 and TRBJ2-2, with TRBD2 identical over 10 bases. Unmatched junction bases numbered 9, after V lost 0 bases and J lost 2 bases. The length of the CDR3 is 19 residues. From germline, CDR1 is LGHNA and CDR2 YSLEER. The CDR3 spells CASSQERTSGNKNTGELFF. Here the CDR3 DNA reads TGCGCCAGCAGCCAAGAACGGACTAGCGGAAACAAAAACACCGGGGAGCTGTTTTTT.